The entry below gives a single T cell receptor (beta chain) sequence along with its context. The sample comes from a study of blood T cells in healthy people across ages. The germline V and J ends were trimmed by 0 bases and 4 bases, with 10 bases remaining between them. CDR3 length: 14 residues. CDR1 and CDR2 from the germline V gene are MDHEN and SYDVKM. The second PCR ran roughly 6 to 11 cycles with a sample-barcoded 5' primer and J-beta primers. Samples each returned at least 3 million CDR3-containing paired-end reads. TCRdb passed the 5' RACE reads through MiXCR, listing each CDR3 protein once. The sample holds hundreds of thousands of distinct CDR3 sequences; 24% are singletons and the top ten take around 10%. This sample was shared with a second study, whose subject was T cells of mothers and their children.

The source material was blood. The chain is built from TRBV28 and TRBJ2-7, with a possible D match to TRBD2 (6 bases). This receptor was taken from a boy under 18 in good health. Here the CDR3 reads CASSLWEGRYEQYF. CDR3 nucleotides: TGTGCCAGCAGTTTATGGGAGGGGCGGTACGAGCAGTACTTC.